A selection of T cell receptor beta chains follows, all from one sample in a study of early T cells in non-severe SARS-CoV-2 infection. MiXCR, applied by TCRdb to the 5' RACE reads, yields one record per CDR3 protein. The table shows more than 50,000 distinct CDR3 sequences, with over 8% occurring only once. Sequencing was carried out using whole blood. The receptors here all came from an adult who was a healthcare worker with PCR-confirmed SARS-CoV-2 infection or an uninfected control (not recorded which). The conserved cysteine and the conserved F or W are not part of the CDR3 here. Fields, in order: CDR3 length, V gene, clone size, D gene, J gene, CDR3 protein. The D gene is left open where the match is weak. A row's size may be missing; if present it is once, few, many or a size class.

len: 15
v_gene: TRBV5-1
abundance: many
d_gene: TRBD2
j_gene: TRBJ2-3
CDR3aa: ASRGLAGGSSTDTQY

len: 12
v_gene: TRBV6-4
abundance: many
d_gene: .
j_gene: TRBJ2-7
CDR3aa: ASSEIEGDSEQY

len: 13
v_gene: TRBV20-1
abundance: many
d_gene: .
j_gene: TRBJ2-1
CDR3aa: SAAPTGERTGGQF

len: 12
v_gene: TRBV5-5
abundance: .
d_gene: .
j_gene: TRBJ1-5
CDR3aa: ASSLEGLHQPQH

len: 15
v_gene: TRBV4-1
abundance: many
d_gene: TRBD1
j_gene: TRBJ2-3
CDR3aa: ASSHPRSGGFTDTQY

len: 9
v_gene: TRBV20-1
abundance: many
d_gene: .
j_gene: TRBJ2-5
CDR3aa: SAEVEETQY

len: 11
v_gene: TRBV6-2/TRBV6-3
abundance: many
d_gene: .
j_gene: TRBJ2-2
CDR3aa: ASSRTNTGELF

len: 12
v_gene: TRBV27
abundance: .
d_gene: .
j_gene: TRBJ2-3
CDR3aa: ASRRNGPTDTQY

len: 11
v_gene: TRBV20-1
abundance: .
d_gene: .
j_gene: TRBJ1-3
CDR3aa: SAVLGARNTIY

len: 12
v_gene: TRBV2
abundance: many
d_gene: TRBD1
j_gene: TRBJ2-3
CDR3aa: AGRRDSNTDTQY

len: 12
v_gene: TRBV20-1
abundance: few
d_gene: TRBD1
j_gene: TRBJ2-1
CDR3aa: SATEGTGGNEQF

len: 11
v_gene: TRBV11-2
abundance: many
d_gene: TRBD1
j_gene: TRBJ2-7
CDR3aa: ASSMGGQGIKN

len: 13
v_gene: TRBV7-9
abundance: .
d_gene: .
j_gene: TRBJ2-7
CDR3aa: ASSPAATRSYEQY

len: 12
v_gene: TRBV25-1
abundance: .
d_gene: .
j_gene: TRBJ1-2
CDR3aa: ASSEYGEAYGYT

len: 17
v_gene: TRBV5-1
abundance: .
d_gene: TRBD2
j_gene: TRBJ2-6
CDR3aa: ASSPGPGLGPSGANVLT

len: 12
v_gene: TRBV11-2
abundance: many
d_gene: .
j_gene: TRBJ2-2
CDR3aa: ASSRISNTGELF

len: 11
v_gene: TRBV28
abundance: many
d_gene: .
j_gene: TRBJ2-7
CDR3aa: ASNSGKAYEQY

len: 11
v_gene: TRBV20-1
abundance: few
d_gene: TRBD1
j_gene: TRBJ1-2
CDR3aa: SALSTGPYGYT

len: 19
v_gene: TRBV10-3
abundance: many
d_gene: .
j_gene: TRBJ2-6
CDR3aa: AISESVGGQAPISGANVLT

len: 11
v_gene: TRBV27
abundance: many
d_gene: .
j_gene: TRBJ2-3
CDR3aa: ASSARLEDTQY

len: 13
v_gene: TRBV11-2
abundance: .
d_gene: .
j_gene: TRBJ2-7
CDR3aa: ASSFGTPTSYEQY

len: 12
v_gene: TRBV4-2
abundance: .
d_gene: .
j_gene: TRBJ1-1
CDR3aa: ASSHPGQNTEAF

len: 10
v_gene: TRBV20-1
abundance: few
d_gene: TRBD2
j_gene: TRBJ2-1
CDR3aa: SPGTTFSEQF

len: 11
v_gene: TRBV18
abundance: many
d_gene: .
j_gene: TRBJ2-1
CDR3aa: ASSPPQGGEQF

len: 10
v_gene: TRBV29-1
abundance: few
d_gene: .
j_gene: TRBJ2-7
CDR3aa: SVGTSAYEQY

len: 11
v_gene: TRBV27
abundance: many
d_gene: .
j_gene: TRBJ1-5
CDR3aa: ASSSGRGRPQH

len: 13
v_gene: TRBV7-3
abundance: many
d_gene: TRBD1
j_gene: TRBJ2-3
CDR3aa: ASSLDRGKVDTQY

len: 11
v_gene: TRBV7-9
abundance: many
d_gene: .
j_gene: TRBJ2-1
CDR3aa: ASSLVVQNEQF

len: 10
v_gene: TRBV7-9
abundance: .
d_gene: .
j_gene: TRBJ1-2
CDR3aa: ASSDGNYGYT

len: 14
v_gene: TRBV5-6
abundance: .
d_gene: TRBD2
j_gene: TRBJ2-3
CDR3aa: ASSSGTSGRRDTQY

len: 12
v_gene: TRBV7-9
abundance: many
d_gene: .
j_gene: TRBJ1-5
CDR3aa: ASSPVVGNQPQH

len: 12
v_gene: TRBV19
abundance: many
d_gene: TRBD1
j_gene: TRBJ1-2
CDR3aa: ASSPDRENYGYT

len: 10
v_gene: TRBV20-1
abundance: many
d_gene: .
j_gene: TRBJ2-3
CDR3aa: SALATLDTQY

len: 13
v_gene: TRBV28
abundance: many
d_gene: .
j_gene: TRBJ2-2
CDR3aa: ASSKARMFTGELF

len: 13
v_gene: TRBV7-2
abundance: many
d_gene: TRBD2
j_gene: TRBJ2-3
CDR3aa: ASNSGGASTDTQY

len: 12
v_gene: TRBV6-1
abundance: many
d_gene: TRBD2
j_gene: TRBJ2-5
CDR3aa: ASLGLAGEETQY

len: 13
v_gene: TRBV20-1
abundance: few
d_gene: .
j_gene: TRBJ2-3
CDR3aa: SASVRGPSTDTQY

len: 14
v_gene: TRBV6-2/TRBV6-3
abundance: many
d_gene: TRBD1
j_gene: TRBJ2-3
CDR3aa: ASSSHRTGGTDTQY

len: 15
v_gene: TRBV7-2
abundance: .
d_gene: TRBD2
j_gene: TRBJ2-1
CDR3aa: ASSISSGGASANEQF

len: 12
v_gene: TRBV20-1
abundance: .
d_gene: TRBD1
j_gene: TRBJ2-7
CDR3aa: SARVRDSSVEQY

len: 13
v_gene: TRBV6-5
abundance: many
d_gene: TRBD1
j_gene: TRBJ2-7
CDR3aa: ASKGGRDSSYEQY

len: 11
v_gene: TRBV5-8
abundance: .
d_gene: .
j_gene: TRBJ2-1
CDR3aa: ASSPTRENEQF

len: 13
v_gene: TRBV24-1
abundance: few
d_gene: .
j_gene: TRBJ2-3
CDR3aa: ATSDPVKATDTQY

len: 12
v_gene: TRBV7-2
abundance: .
d_gene: .
j_gene: TRBJ2-3
CDR3aa: ASSPGASADTQY

len: 14
v_gene: TRBV4-2
abundance: few
d_gene: TRBD1
j_gene: TRBJ1-1
CDR3aa: ASSRTHDRVGTEAF

len: 11
v_gene: TRBV14
abundance: many
d_gene: .
j_gene: TRBJ1-6
CDR3aa: ASSHTVNSPLH

len: 12
v_gene: TRBV4-3
abundance: many
d_gene: .
j_gene: TRBJ1-1
CDR3aa: ASSQVQGSTEAF

len: 13
v_gene: TRBV28
abundance: .
d_gene: TRBD1
j_gene: TRBJ2-3
CDR3aa: ASSRDRGSTDTQY

len: 11
v_gene: TRBV7-2
abundance: .
d_gene: .
j_gene: TRBJ1-2
CDR3aa: ASSLPENYGYT

len: 11
v_gene: TRBV5-1
abundance: .
d_gene: .
j_gene: TRBJ2-6
CDR3aa: ASSLAGANVLT

len: 9
v_gene: TRBV6-1
abundance: many
d_gene: .
j_gene: TRBJ2-7
CDR3aa: ASKGGYEQY

len: 14
v_gene: TRBV7-9
abundance: few
d_gene: .
j_gene: TRBJ2-5
CDR3aa: ASSLSDGRQMETQY

len: 9
v_gene: TRBV12-3/TRBV12-4
abundance: many
d_gene: .
j_gene: TRBJ1-4
CDR3aa: ASSLKEKLF

len: 9
v_gene: TRBV20-1
abundance: few
d_gene: .
j_gene: TRBJ1-1
CDR3aa: SAYKDTEAF

len: 13
v_gene: TRBV5-8
abundance: few
d_gene: .
j_gene: TRBJ1-3
CDR3aa: ASSMWGEGGDTIY

len: 14
v_gene: TRBV6-1
abundance: .
d_gene: TRBD1
j_gene: TRBJ2-2
CDR3aa: ASSATGGAGTGELF

len: 12
v_gene: TRBV6-1
abundance: many
d_gene: TRBD2
j_gene: TRBJ2-3
CDR3aa: ASSELAGADTQY